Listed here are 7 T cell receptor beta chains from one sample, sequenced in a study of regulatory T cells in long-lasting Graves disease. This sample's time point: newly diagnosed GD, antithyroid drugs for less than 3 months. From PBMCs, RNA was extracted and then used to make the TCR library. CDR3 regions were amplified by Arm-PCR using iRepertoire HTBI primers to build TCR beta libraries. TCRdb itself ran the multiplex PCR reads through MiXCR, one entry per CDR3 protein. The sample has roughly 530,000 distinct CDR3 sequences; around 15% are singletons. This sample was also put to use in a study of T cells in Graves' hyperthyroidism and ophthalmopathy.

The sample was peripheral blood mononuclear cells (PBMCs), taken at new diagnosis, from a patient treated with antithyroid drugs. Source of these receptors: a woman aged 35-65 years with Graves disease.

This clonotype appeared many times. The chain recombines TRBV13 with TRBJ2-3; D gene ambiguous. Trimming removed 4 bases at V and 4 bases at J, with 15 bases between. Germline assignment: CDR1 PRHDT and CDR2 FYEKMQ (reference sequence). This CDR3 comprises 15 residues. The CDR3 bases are TGTGCCAGCAGCTCCCCAAGGTCAGGAGCAGATACGCAGTATTTT. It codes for CASSSPRSGADTQYF.

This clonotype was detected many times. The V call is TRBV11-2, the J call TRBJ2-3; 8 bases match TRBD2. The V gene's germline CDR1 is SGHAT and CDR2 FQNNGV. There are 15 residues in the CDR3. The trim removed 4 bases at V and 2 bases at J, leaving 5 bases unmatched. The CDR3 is CASSSTGGATDTQYF. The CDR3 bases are TGTGCCAGCAGCTCTACGGGGGGGGCCACAGATACGCAGTATTTT.

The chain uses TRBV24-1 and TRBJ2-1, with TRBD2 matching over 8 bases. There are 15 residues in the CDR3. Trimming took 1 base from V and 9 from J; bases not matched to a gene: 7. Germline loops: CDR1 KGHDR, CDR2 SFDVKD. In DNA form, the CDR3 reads TGTGCCACCAGTGATTTTCGCGGGGGGCCGGGTGAGCAGTTCTTC. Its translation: CATSDFRGGPGEQFF.

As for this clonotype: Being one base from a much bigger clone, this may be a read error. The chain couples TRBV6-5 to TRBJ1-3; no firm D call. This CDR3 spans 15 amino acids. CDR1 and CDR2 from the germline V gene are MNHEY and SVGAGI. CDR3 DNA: TGTGCCAGCAGCTCCACATCGCTAACTGGAAACACCATACATTTT. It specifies CASSSTSLTGNTIHF.

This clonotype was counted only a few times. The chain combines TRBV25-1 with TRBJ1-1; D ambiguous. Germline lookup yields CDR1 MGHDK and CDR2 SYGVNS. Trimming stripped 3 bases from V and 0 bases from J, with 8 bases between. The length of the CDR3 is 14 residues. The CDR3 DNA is TGTGCCAGCAGTGACTACAAGATGAACACTGAAGCTTTCTTT. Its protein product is CASSDYKMNTEAFF.

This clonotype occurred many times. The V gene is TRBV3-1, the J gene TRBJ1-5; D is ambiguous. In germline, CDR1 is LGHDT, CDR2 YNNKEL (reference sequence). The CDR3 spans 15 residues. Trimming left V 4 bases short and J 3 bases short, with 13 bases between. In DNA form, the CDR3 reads TGTGCCAGCAGCCCAACTACAGCAAACAATCAGCCCCAGCATTTT. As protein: CASSPTTANNQPQHF.

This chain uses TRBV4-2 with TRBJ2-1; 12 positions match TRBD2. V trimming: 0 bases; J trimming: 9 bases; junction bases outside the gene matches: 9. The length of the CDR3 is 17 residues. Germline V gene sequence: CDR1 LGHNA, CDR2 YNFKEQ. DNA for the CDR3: TGTGCCAGCAGCCAAGATAGGGCTAGCGGGGGGGAAGGTGAGCAGTTCTTC. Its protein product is CASSQDRASGGEGEQFF.